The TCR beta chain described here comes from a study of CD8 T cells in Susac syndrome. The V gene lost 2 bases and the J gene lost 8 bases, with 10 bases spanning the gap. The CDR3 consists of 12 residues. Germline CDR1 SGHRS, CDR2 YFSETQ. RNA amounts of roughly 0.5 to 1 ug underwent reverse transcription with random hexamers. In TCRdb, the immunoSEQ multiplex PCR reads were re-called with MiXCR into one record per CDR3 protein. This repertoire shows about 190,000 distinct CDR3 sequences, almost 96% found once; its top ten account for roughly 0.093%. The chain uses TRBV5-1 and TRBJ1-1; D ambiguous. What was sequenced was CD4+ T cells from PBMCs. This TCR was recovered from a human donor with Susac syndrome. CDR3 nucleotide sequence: TGCGCCAGCAGCTTAGAGGGCGTGGAAGCTTTCTTT. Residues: CASSLEGVEAFF.